This TCR beta chain was captured in a study of OX40 agonist ivuxolimab in advanced cancers. Using immunoSEQ multiplex PCR, the repertoire was profiled, and TCRdb retains in-frame clones only, with some absent. The table includes 70,000 to 80,000 clones, around 90% detected once. Trimming removed 1 base from V and 9 bases from J, with 13 bases in between. The CDR3 has 14 amino acids. Germline loops: CDR1 SGHDN, CDR2 FVKESK. This clonotype was obtained from an adult with an advanced solid tumor such as melanoma, head and neck, liver or kidney cancer. V gene TRBV14 combines with J gene TRBJ2-1; D may be TRBD2 (5 bases). This sample comprised CD4+ or CD8+ T cells sorted from blood, obtained in a trial of the OX40 agonist ivuxolimab. CDR3 amino acids: CASSQVVRVGEQFF. The CDR3 DNA follows: TGTGCCAGCAGCCAAGTCGTGCGGGTTGGTGAGCAGTTCTTC.